These T cell receptor beta chains were read from a single sample in a study of T-cell memory formation after mild COVID-19. TCRdb ran MiXCR on the 5' RACE reads and lists one entry per CDR3 protein. The sample holds about 240,000 distinct CDR3 sequences, more than 8% seen once. The material sequenced was PBMCs or a T cell subset sorted from them (not recorded which). These receptors originate from a young man who had mild COVID-19 (a few samples of this study predate the infection). Cell type and time point are not known. The CDR3 runs from the conserved cysteine through the conserved F or W. The D gene is left open where the match is weak. Only some rows state a clone size, as once, few, many or a class for expanded clones.

d_gene	abundance	v_gene	j_gene	CDR3nt	CDR3aa
TRBD2	NA	TRBV4-1	TRBJ2-7	TGCGCCAGCAGCCAAGGGCGAGCGGGGGGCCCCTACGAGCAGTACTTC	CASSQGRAGGPYEQYF
NA	NA	TRBV20-1	TRBJ2-7	TGCAGTGCTAGAGATCATGGGCAGGGGTCCTACGAGCAGTACTTC	CSARDHGQGSYEQYF
TRBD2	few	TRBV7-3	TRBJ2-3	TGTGCCAGCAGCTCTGGACTAGCGGGGTATACGCAGTATTTT	CASSSGLAGYTQYF
TRBD2	NA	TRBV7-3	TRBJ2-5	TGTGCCAGCAGCCGCGTCCCGGGACTAGCGGGGTCCCAAGAGACCCAGTACTTC	CASSRVPGLAGSQETQYF
TRBD2	NA	TRBV28	TRBJ2-3	TGTGCCACTTATAGCGGGGCGACCACAGATACGCAGTATTTT	CATYSGATTDTQYF
TRBD1	NA	TRBV7-7	TRBJ1-1	TGTGCCAGCAGCCCAATTGGGGGACAGGCCCCCCAAGCTTTCTTT	CASSPIGGQAPQAFF
TRBD1	few	TRBV9	TRBJ2-7	TGTGCCAGCAGCGTGGGACAGGATGCCTACGAGCAGTACTTC	CASSVGQDAYEQYF
NA	few	TRBV20-1	TRBJ2-7	TGCAGTGCCCCCGACAGGAGGAGCTCCTACGAGCAGTACTTC	CSAPDRRSSYEQYF
NA	few	TRBV29-1	TRBJ2-3	TGCAGCGTTGCACAGATTCACTTTCTAAGCACAGATACGCAGTATTTT	CSVAQIHFLSTDTQYF
NA	NA	TRBV15	TRBJ2-2	TGTGCCACCAGCCCTAACCGGGCGCGGAGGGAGCTGTTTTTT	CATSPNRARRELFF
TRBD1	few	TRBV15	TRBJ2-7	TGTGCCACCAGCAGAGGGGGGACAGCGGACGAGCAGTACTTC	CATSRGGTADEQYF
NA	NA	TRBV20-1	TRBJ2-5	TGCAGTGCTAGCTTACAGCAAGAGACCCAGTACTTC	CSASLQQETQYF
TRBD2	few	TRBV20-1	TRBJ2-3	TGCAGTGCTCGTGGACTAGCGGGGGTGTCAGATACGCAGTATTTT	CSARGLAGVSDTQYF
NA	many	TRBV24-1	TRBJ2-2	TGTGCCACCAGTGATTCAACAGTCCACACCGGGGAGCTGTTTTTT	CATSDSTVHTGELFF
NA	NA	TRBV2	TRBJ1-1	TGTGCCAGCAGTGAAGGCAGACTTTACACTGAAGCTTTCTTT	CASSEGRLYTEAFF
NA	NA	TRBV11-2	TRBJ1-3	TGTGCCAGCAGCTATTACAGGTCTGGAAACACCATATATTTT	CASSYYRSGNTIYF
TRBD1	NA	TRBV19	TRBJ2-5	TGTGCCAGTAGTACCGTCCCGGGACAGGAGACCCAGTACTTC	CASSTVPGQETQYF
NA	few	TRBV6-2/TRBV6-3	TRBJ1-1	TGTGCCAGCAGCTCGGGGGGACTAACCGGTTTTGGAGCTTTCTTT	CASSSGGLTGFGAFF
NA	NA	TRBV3-2	TRBJ2-3	TGTGCCAGCAGCCAGGCTAGCGGGAAGGGCACAGATACGCAGTATTTT	CASSQASGKGTDTQYF
NA	many	TRBV13	TRBJ2-4	TGTGCCAGCAGCCCGTCCGGGGCGAGGGGCATTCAGTACTTC	CASSPSGARGIQYF
TRBD2	NA	TRBV7-9	TRBJ2-2	TGTGCCAGCAGGACTAGCGGGGTCTACACCGGGGAGCTGTTTTTT	CASRTSGVYTGELFF
NA	few	TRBV11-1	TRBJ2-1	TGTGCCAGCAGCTTAAATACGGTCTACGAGCAGTTCTTC	CASSLNTVYEQFF
NA	many	TRBV12-3/TRBV12-4	TRBJ1-4	TGTGCCAGCAGTTTAGAGGGAATGGGATCTAATGAAAAACTGTTTTTT	CASSLEGMGSNEKLFF
NA	few	TRBV5-1	TRBJ2-1	TGCGCCAGCAGCGCCAGGTTAGGGGGGCCCTACAATGAGCAGTTCTTC	CASSARLGGPYNEQFF
TRBD2	few	TRBV7-2	TRBJ2-5	TGTGCCAGCAGCTTCCCGACTAGCGGGGGGCAGGGACAAGAGACCCAGTACTTC	CASSFPTSGGQGQETQYF
NA	few	TRBV28	TRBJ1-1	TGTGCCAGCAAAGGCAGGGCGAACACTGAAGCTTTCTTT	CASKGRANTEAFF
NA	NA	TRBV7-2	TRBJ1-2	TGTGCCAGCAGCTTGGGCGGGGCCTATGGCTACACCTTC	CASSLGGAYGYTF
NA	few	TRBV7-2	TRBJ1-6	TGTGCCAGCAGCCTCGATCCCAATTCACCCCTCCACTTT	CASSLDPNSPLHF
NA	few	TRBV20-1	TRBJ2-3	TGCAGTGCTCCCCCCTCCGGACAGAGTGCTAGCACAGATACGCAGTATTTT	CSAPPSGQSASTDTQYF
TRBD1	few	TRBV6-6	TRBJ2-7	TGTGCCAGCAGTTACCCAGGGGGCGGCTACGAGCAGTACTTC	CASSYPGGGYEQYF
NA	many	TRBV15	TRBJ1-2	TGTGCCACCAGCAGAGCCGGCTTTAACTATGGCTACACCTTC	CATSRAGFNYGYTF
TRBD1	few	TRBV6-1	TRBJ2-5	TGTGCCAGCAGTGCCTGGACAGGGGGGGAAGAGACCCAGTACTTC	CASSAWTGGEETQYF